This T cell receptor beta chain derives from a study of T cells in Graves' hyperthyroidism and ophthalmopathy. This clonotype was counted many times. Germline trimming cut 2 bases from V and 7 bases from J; bases unmatched to any gene: 10. Germline V gene lookup returns CDR1 MDHEN and CDR2 SYDVKM. The CDR3 length is 15 residues. Researchers amplified the TCR beta CDR3 regions from RNA transcripts. First-round RT-PCR targeting the TCR CDR3 was performed with the HTBI primer set. Using its own MiXCR run on the multiplex PCR reads, TCRdb lists one record per CDR3 protein. The data hold 600,000 to 750,000 distinct CDR3 sequences, with around 15% observed a single time.

This chain uses TRBV28 with TRBJ1-1, with 7 bases fitting TRBD1. The TCR comes from a man aged 50 or older with Graves' hyperthyroidism. Material: blood. The CDR3 DNA is TGTGCCAGCAGTTTAAGCCTTCGCAGGGGGAATGAAGCTTTCTTT. Encoded protein: CASSLSLRRGNEAFF.